The 32 T cell receptor beta chains presented below share a single source sample, sequenced in a study of blood T cell repertoires in COVID-19. Data came from immunoSEQ multiplex PCR; TCRdb stores just in-frame clones and leaves some out. Of 84,000 or so clones in the sample, 70% to 90% were seen once. Material for sequencing was peripheral blood. The receptors were gathered from a human donor in a cohort sampled during active COVID-19.

This clone occurred a few times. The chain is built from TRBV5-3 and TRBJ1-5; a possible D gene is TRBD1 (6 bases). TRBV5-3 is assigned to the ORF class and has an uncertain function. The V and J ends lost 5 bases and 7 bases respectively, with 16 bases between them. The CDR3 is made up of 14 amino acids. Here the CDR3 reads CARSYAQGNQPQHF. CDR3 nucleotide sequence: TGTGCCAGAAGTTATGCGCAGGGGAACCAGCCCCAGCATTTT.

The chain uses TRBV5-4 and TRBJ2-3; 7 bases map to TRBD2. Germline CDR1 reads SGHNT; CDR2 reads YYREEE (reference sequence). The CDR3 is made up of 15 amino acids. V trimming: 6 bases; J trimming: 0 bases; junction bases outside the gene matches: 7. CDR3 bases: TGTGCCAGCACTTTAGCAGCGGGGAGCACAGATACGCAGTATTTT. Protein product: CASTLAAGSTDTQYF.

The chain links TRBV28 to TRBJ1-3; D call uncertain. V was cut by 6 bases and J by 2 bases, with 26 bases left in between. The CDR3 contains 19 residues. CDR1 and CDR2 (germline): MDHEN, SYDVKM. CDR3 nucleotides: TGTGCCAGCAGCTACCTCGAGATGAGGGCAGGTCGGCCTGGAAACACCATATATTTT. Translation gives CASSYLEMRAGRPGNTIYF.

V usage is TRBV2 and J usage is TRBJ2-1; 8 nucleotides agree with TRBD1. The CDR3 length is 14 residues. With 8 bases clipped from V and 6 bases from J, the junction kept 9 bases outside the gene matches. Germline CDR1 and CDR2: SNHLY and FYNNEI. The CDR3, as DNA: TGTGCCAGCCATGGACAGGGAGCCGGCAATGAGCAGTTCTTC. Translated: CASHGQGAGNEQFF.

This clone showed up just once. This chain joins TRBV6-5 and TRBJ1-4; 7 bases are shared with TRBD1. The germline gives CDR1 MNHEY, CDR2 SVGAGI. The CDR3 spans 15 residues. After removal of 10 bases from V and 0 bases from J, the junction contained 8 bases not matched to a gene. The CDR3 loop reads CATRDRDTTNEKLFF. The CDR3, as DNA: TGTGCCACCCGGGACAGAGACACAACTAATGAAAAACTGTTTTTT.

The chain uses TRBV5-8 and TRBJ2-1; 9 positions agree with TRBD1. The CDR3 loop spans 15 amino acids. After removal of 1 base from V and 2 bases from J, the junction contained 1 base not matched to a gene. Germline V gene data show CDR1 as SGHTS and CDR2 as YDEGEE. The CDR3 region has the DNA TGTGCCAGCAGCTTGACAGGGGGCGCCTACAATGAGCAGTTCTTC. Translating gives CASSLTGGAYNEQFF. The full variable domain, completed using reference TRBV5-8 and TRBJ2-1, is EAGVTQSPTHLIKTRGQQATLRCSPISGHTSVYWYQQALGLGLQFLLWYDEGEERNRGNFPPRFSGRQFPNYSSELNVNALELEDSALYLCASSLTGGAYNEQFFGPGTRLTVL.

The CDR3 sequence is CAPAGQRHHYGYTF. The CDR3 DNA is TGTGCCCCCGCGGGACAGCGACACCACTATGGCTACACCTTC. The J gene is TRBJ1-2, the V gene TRBV2; 7 bases are a match to TRBD1. The CDR3 consists of 14 residues. J was trimmed by 3 bases and V by 11 bases; bases with no gene match: 12. Looked up from germline, CDR1 is SNHLY and CDR2 is FYNNEI.

The gene calls are TRBV2 and TRBJ1-6, with D uncertain. The germline CDR1 and CDR2 sequences are SNHLY and FYNNEI. V gave up 6 bases and J gave up 8 bases, with 17 bases separating them. CDR3 length equals 15 residues. The CDR3, as DNA: TGTGCCAGCAGCGTCGACAATCCCGGCGATTCACCCCTCCACTTT. This sequence encodes CASSVDNPGDSPLHF.

The chain recombines TRBV27 with TRBJ2-7, with D maybe TRBD2 (7 bases). Germline V gene data show CDR1 as MNHEY and CDR2 as SMNVEV (reference sequence). This CDR3 is 14 amino acids long. The V gene lost 6 bases and the J gene lost 6 bases, with 18 bases spanning the gap. This CDR3 is CASSQGGGMAEQYF. In DNA form, the CDR3 reads TGTGCCAGCAGCCAAGGGGGGGGGATGGCCGAGCAGTACTTC.

The V and J genes are TRBV7-2 and TRBJ1-5; D may be TRBD1 (6 bases). The germline V gene encodes CDR1 SGHTA and CDR2 FQGNSA. Between the trimmed V and J ends, which lost 5 bases and 4 bases, there was a span of 21 bases. The CDR3 spans 17 residues. For the CDR3, the DNA is TGTGCCAGCAGCCTGGGCGGGGGGCGACGGGAGAATCAGCCCCAGCATTTT. It codes for CASSLGGGRRENQPQHF.

CDR3 protein: CASTIGVSETQYF. The DNA for the CDR3 is TGTGCCAGCACCATAGGGGTCTCAGAGACCCAGTACTTC. V gene TRBV5-6 combines with J gene TRBJ2-5; maybe TRBD1 (5 bases). CDR3 length: 13 amino acids. V lost 6 bases and J 4 bases, leaving 13 bases between the germline ends. Germline CDR1 and CDR2: SGHDT and YYEEEE.

The genes are TRBV19 and TRBJ2-7; D gene uncertain. The CDR3 has 15 residues. Germline V gene sequence: CDR1 LNHDA, CDR2 SQIVND (reference sequence). Trimming removed 6 bases at V and 0 bases at J, with 15 bases between. The CDR3 DNA is TGTGCCAGTAGCCTTTACCTATTTAGCTCCTACGAGCAGTACTTC. Translation: CASSLYLFSSYEQYF.

The chain links TRBV6-6 to TRBJ2-3; TRBD2 might be the D (6 bases). The V gene's germline CDR1 is MNHNY and CDR2 SVGAGI (reference sequence). Trimming stripped 8 bases from V and 2 bases from J, with 11 bases between. The CDR3 totals 13 residues. The CDR3 loop is CASGAGTTDTQYF. Here the CDR3 DNA reads TGTGCCAGCGGCGCGGGGACCACAGATACGCAGTATTTT.

The rearrangement links TRBV19 to TRBJ1-5, with a weak D call TRBD1 (5 bases). Trimming left V 3 bases short and J 0 bases short, with 12 bases between. This CDR3 region has 16 residues. CDR1 is LNHDA, CDR2 SQIVND, per germline (reference sequence). In DNA form, the CDR3 reads TGTGCCAGTAGTATCTATCCGACAGATAGCAATCAGCCCCAGCATTTT. Amino acids: CASSIYPTDSNQPQHF.

The chain joins TRBV30 to TRBJ1-2; the match to TRBD1 covers 10 bases. Germline CDR1 is GTSNPN and CDR2 is SVGIG (reference sequence). V shed 1 base and J 7 bases; nucleotides not matched to a gene: 6. The CDR3 has 14 residues. CDR3 in amino acids: CAWSGMGTGAGYTF. Here the CDR3 DNA reads TGTGCCTGGAGTGGGATGGGGACAGGGGCTGGCTACACCTTC.

This sequence joins TRBV3-1 (or the pseudogene TRBV3-2) and TRBJ2-1; a weak D match, TRBD2 (6 bases). V was trimmed by 1 base and J by 0 bases, leaving 13 bases between them. This CDR3 region has 17 residues. CDR1 is LGHDT and CDR2 is YNNKEL in the germline V gene (reference sequence). CDR3 amino acids: CASSQVPGGRSYNEQFF. For the CDR3, the DNA is TGTGCCAGCAGCCAAGTGCCCGGGGGTCGCTCCTACAATGAGCAGTTCTTC.

This clone turned up a few times. The chain recombines TRBV2 with TRBJ1-4; no definite D call. V was shortened by 2 bases and J by 6 bases, with 10 bases between the two germline ends. There are 14 residues in the CDR3. Germline values: CDR1 SNHLY, CDR2 FYNNEI. Written as DNA, the CDR3 is TGTGCCAGCAGTGAATATCTGGCAGATGAAAAACTGTTTTTT. It specifies CASSEYLADEKLFF.

The V call is TRBV28, the J call TRBJ1-4; D possibly corresponds to TRBD1 (5 bases). The CDR3 contains 13 residues. CDR1 and CDR2 from the germline V gene are MDHEN and SYDVKM. Trimming took off 9 bases at V and 0 bases at J, with 8 bases between the two ends. The DNA for the CDR3 is TGTGCCAGTAGGGGTCCAACTAATGAAAAACTGTTTTTT. Translation gives CASRGPTNEKLFF.

This clone was recorded once. The V and J genes are TRBV27 and TRBJ1-5; a weak D match, TRBD1 (5 bases). The germline V and J ends were trimmed by 4 bases and 4 bases, with 8 bases remaining between them. The CDR3 runs to 13 residues. CDR1 and CDR2 (germline): MNHEY, SMNVEV (reference sequence). As DNA, the CDR3 is TGTGCCAGCAGTTGGGGCAGAAATCAGCCCCAGCATTTT. It codes for CASSWGRNQPQHF.

This chain uses TRBV19 with TRBJ1-5, with TRBD1 identical over 7 bases. The CDR3 length is 15 residues. Germline V CDR1 and CDR2: LNHDA, SQIVND (reference sequence). The V and J ends lost 7 bases and 2 bases, in that order; junction bases with no gene match: 8. This chain's CDR3 is CASKTGVRGNQPQHF. CDR3 sequence (DNA): TGTGCCAGTAAAACAGGGGTTAGGGGCAATCAGCCCCAGCATTTT.

In this sample, this clone is medium-sized. V and J are TRBV2 and TRBJ1-5; 8 nucleotides match TRBD1. The CDR3 is 15 residues long. J gave up 4 bases and V 5 bases, and 7 bases lay outside the gene matches. Germline loops: CDR1 SNHLY, CDR2 FYNNEI. DNA for the CDR3: TGTGCCAGCAGTTCCGACAGGGGCGGAAATCAGCCCCAGCATTTT. This gives the protein CASSSDRGGNQPQHF. Complete variable domain (other parts from reference TRBV2 and TRBJ1-5): EPEVTQTPSHQVTQMGQEVILRCVPISNHLYFYWYRQILGQKVEFLVSFYNNEISEKSEIFDDQFSVERPDGSNFTLKIRSTKLEDSAMYFCASSSDRGGNQPQHFGDGTRLSIL.

The chain combines TRBV7-9 with TRBJ1-1; 7 nucleotides line up with TRBD1. CDR1 is SEHNR, CDR2 FQNEAQ, per germline (reference sequence). The CDR3 spans 16 residues. Trimming cost V 5 bases and J 1 base; bases outside gene matches: 10. CDR3 DNA: TGTGCCAGCAGCCCATACCGGGACAGAAAGAACACTGAAGCTTTCTTT. It codes for CASSPYRDRKNTEAFF.

The chain employs TRBV4-1 and TRBJ1-4; 8 bases map to TRBD1. Germline lookup yields CDR1 MGHRA and CDR2 YSYEKL. The CDR3 is 16 amino acids. The V gene end was trimmed by 1 base and the J gene end by 8 bases; junction bases not matched to a gene: 9. The chain's CDR3 is CASSQVGRTGLEKLFF. The CDR3 coding sequence is TGCGCCAGCAGCCAAGTAGGGAGGACAGGGCTGGAAAAACTGTTTTTT.

The V call is TRBV9, the J call TRBJ1-2; 8 bases are a match to TRBD1. Germline loops: CDR1 SGDLS, CDR2 YYNGEE. This CDR3 has 16 residues. V was clipped by 0 bases and J by 7 bases; unmatched bases: 11. The CDR3 bases are TGTGCCAGCAGCGTAGCGCCCTCCAGGGGGCAAATTGGCTACACCTTC. Its translation: CASSVAPSRGQIGYTF.

The genes are TRBV18 and TRBJ1-1; TRBD1 aligns across 7 bases. CDR3 length equals 16 residues. J lost 3 bases, V lost 4 bases, and 11 bases had no gene match. The germline V gene has CDR1 KGHSH and CDR2 LQKENI. CDR3 sequence reads: CASSLDLQGLHTEAFF. The CDR3 nucleotides read TGTGCCAGCTCACTTGACTTACAGGGGTTGCACACTGAAGCTTTCTTT.

V is TRBV28 and J is TRBJ1-5; D remains unclear. Germline lookup yields CDR1 MDHEN and CDR2 SYDVKM. V was pared by 4 bases and J by 7 bases, with 23 bases between. The CDR3 runs 17 residues. CDR3 in amino acids: CASSSVQPGRRAQPQHF. The CDR3 DNA sequence: TGTGCCAGCAGTTCAGTTCAGCCCGGACGGAGGGCCCAGCCCCAGCATTTT.

This clone was detected a few times. This chain joins TRBV28 and TRBJ1-4; a possible D gene is TRBD1 (5 bases). CDR1 and CDR2 (germline): MDHEN, SYDVKM. CDR3 length equals 17 residues. The V end was cut by 5 bases, the J end by 0 bases, with 16 bases between. The CDR3 spells CASSPGGWMATNEKLFF. The CDR3, as DNA: TGTGCCAGCAGTCCCGGGGGATGGATGGCAACTAATGAAAAACTGTTTTTT.

Note on this clone: The identical CDR3 is also encoded by other nucleotide sequences in the sample. The chain is built from TRBV5-1 and TRBJ2-7; 9 positions agree with TRBD1. Germline loops: CDR1 SGHRS, CDR2 YFSETQ. The CDR3 runs 16 residues. V lost 0 bases and J lost 2; bases outside the gene matches: 6. The CDR3 bases are TGCGCCAGCAGCTTGGCCCCGGGACAGGGAGCCTACGAGCAGTACTTC. It translates to CASSLAPGQGAYEQYF.

J is TRBJ2-7 and V is TRBV6-2 or TRBV6-3, with 9 bases aligning to TRBD1. Germline assignment: CDR1 MNHEY and CDR2 SVGEGT. With V trimmed by 4 bases and J by 3 bases, 7 bases remained unmatched. The CDR3 consists of 15 residues. CDR3 protein: CASSSSGQGNYEQYF. CDR3 nucleotides: TGTGCCAGCAGTTCGTCGGGACAGGGTAACTACGAGCAGTACTTC.

This clone appeared a few times. This chain joins TRBV12-3 or TRBV12-4 and TRBJ1-1; no reliable D call. The CDR3 runs 13 residues. Between the trimmed V and J ends, which lost 5 bases and 4 bases, there was a span of 11 bases. The chain's CDR3 is CASSRRVSTEAFF. The CDR3 nucleotides read TGTGCCAGCAGTCGGAGGGTGAGCACTGAAGCTTTCTTT.

This clone was recorded a few times. The chain has TRBV11-2 and TRBJ1-6, with D unclear. Between the trimmed V and J ends, which lost 5 bases and 7 bases, there was a span of 3 bases. Germline loops: CDR1 SGHAT, CDR2 FQNNGV. The CDR3 extends over 11 amino acids. CDR3 loop: CASSLNSPLHF. DNA of the CDR3: TGTGCCAGCAGCCTGAATTCACCCCTCCACTTT.

CDR3 coding DNA: TGTGCCAGCAGCAGGGCTAATGAAAAACTGTTTTTT. Its protein product is CASSRANEKLFF. This rearrangement joins TRBV6-5 to TRBJ1-4; perhaps TRBD1 as D (5 bases). CDR3 size: 12 residues. CDR1 and CDR2 (germline): MNHEY, SVGAGI. Trimming shortened V by 6 bases and J by 3 bases, and 5 bases separated the two germline ends.